This TCR beta chain was profiled in a study of blood T cell repertoires in COVID-19. The overall study: Sites across the United States, Italy and Spain contributed samples from acute and convalescent COVID-19.

The V and J ends lost 8 bases and 8 bases, in that order; junction bases with no gene match: 23. This CDR3 region has 19 residues. The germline V gene encodes CDR1 SEHNR and CDR2 FQNEAQ (reference sequence). Authors' methods: Amplification with reference gene primers provided the estimates of nucleated cell counts. The table came from immunoSEQ multiplex PCR; TCRdb's copy has only in-frame clones and leaves some out. V, J and clone size reflect that table, while D and trimming were determined from the DNA. The sample contains about 250,000 clones, nearly 90% of which appear only once. Sequencing was carried out using peripheral blood. The chain has TRBV7-9 and TRBJ2-1; 11 bases are a match to TRBD2. This clonotype was obtained from a young man with active or convalescent COVID-19. The CDR3 loop reads CASLPLGGATSGIDYEQFF. The CDR3 coding sequence is TGTGCCAGCCTCCCCTTGGGGGGAGCGACTAGCGGGATCGACTATGAGCAGTTCTTC.